These 11 T cell receptor beta chains originate from one sample sequenced in a study of early T cells in non-severe SARS-CoV-2 infection. A single record per CDR3 protein comes from TCRdb applying MiXCR to the 5' RACE reads. The sample shows 70,000 to 90,000 distinct CDR3 sequences, 15% to 18% of them seen only once. The sequenced sample was whole blood. Receptor source: an adult who was a healthcare worker with PCR-confirmed SARS-CoV-2 infection or an uninfected control (not recorded which).

This chain uses TRBV5-1 with TRBJ2-1; D unresolved. The CDR3 consists of 14 residues. Trimming stripped 0 bases from V and 5 bases from J, with 9 bases between. CDR1 SGHRS and CDR2 YFSETQ come from the germline V gene. CDR3: CASSLAFGDNEQFF. The CDR3 region has the DNA TGCGCCAGCAGCTTGGCCTTTGGGGACAATGAGCAGTTCTTC.

The J gene is TRBJ2-2, the V gene TRBV4-1; 7 bases map to TRBD1. Germline V gives CDR1 MGHRA, CDR2 YSYEKL. Trimming cost V 1 base and J 6 bases; bases outside gene matches: 8. This CDR3 region has 16 residues. The chain's CDR3 is CASSQVPGGQSGELFF. The DNA of the CDR3 is TGCGCCAGCAGCCAAGTGCCAGGGGGTCAGTCCGGGGAGCTGTTTTTT.

This clonotype was detected a few times. The V and J genes are TRBV20-1 and TRBJ1-4, with 9 positions matching TRBD1. J gave up 7 bases and V 0 bases, and 3 bases lay outside the gene matches. In germline, CDR1 is DFQATT, CDR2 SNEGSKA (reference sequence). There are 14 residues in the CDR3. CDR3 region: CSARDPDRGEKLFF. The CDR3 nucleotides read TGCAGTGCTAGAGATCCGGACAGGGGTGAAAAACTGTTTTTT.

This clonotype was counted ten times or more. V usage is TRBV7-3 and J usage is TRBJ2-1; tentatively, D is TRBD2 (5 bases). V dropped 5 bases and J dropped 0 bases, with 20 bases sitting between them. Germline lookup yields CDR1 SGHTA and CDR2 FQGTGA. The CDR3 is 18 amino acids. CDR3 in DNA: TGTGCCAGCAGCCCCAGCCCTATAACTAGGAGCTCCTACAATGAGCAGTTCTTC. Its translation is CASSPSPITRSSYNEQFF.

This sequence joins TRBV5-6 and TRBJ2-7, with a tentative D call TRBD2 (6 bases). The CDR3 covers 14 residues. Trimming cost V 0 bases and J 5 bases, with 12 bases left between them. Germline CDR1 is SGHDT and CDR2 is YYEEEE. Here the CDR3 reads CASSLVQEGHEQYF. CDR3 coding DNA: TGTGCCAGCAGCTTGGTCCAGGAGGGCCACGAGCAGTACTTC.

The sample holds a few counts of this clonotype. The chain couples TRBV5-1 to TRBJ2-1; the match to TRBD1 covers 10 bases. CDR1 and CDR2 (germline): SGHRS, YFSETQ. J was trimmed by 8 bases and V by 0 bases; bases with no gene match: 5. This CDR3 is built from 15 residues. This CDR3 reads CASSLDGTGADEQFF. For the CDR3, the DNA is TGCGCCAGCAGCTTGGACGGGACAGGGGCCGATGAGCAGTTCTTC.

On this clonotype itself: Given a much more abundant clone one base away, this may be a read error. This sequence joins TRBV6-6 and TRBJ1-6, with D perhaps matching TRBD1 (5 bases). Trimming pared 7 bases from V and 11 bases from J, leaving 12 bases between. Looked up from germline, CDR1 is MNHNY and CDR2 is SVGAGI (reference sequence). The CDR3 is made up of 12 amino acids. The chain's CDR3 is CASTGGYPPLHF. The CDR3 region has the DNA TGTGCCAGCACCGGGGGATATCCACCCCTCCACTTT.

This clonotype has a handful of counts. V and J are TRBV30 and TRBJ2-3, with 12 bases lining up with TRBD1. Germline V CDR1 and CDR2: GTSNPN, SVGIG (reference sequence). There are 14 residues in the CDR3. J was trimmed by 4 bases and V by 7 bases; bases with no gene match: 6. In DNA form, the CDR3 reads TGTGCCTACCGGGACAGGGGGCAGGCAGATACGCAGTATTTT. This gives the protein CAYRDRGQADTQYF. The full variable domain, rest sourced from reference TRBV30 and TRBJ2-3, is SQTIHQWPATLVQPVGSPLSLECTVEGTSNPNLYWYRQAAGRGLQLLFYSVGIGQISSEVPQNLSASRPQDRQFILSSKKLLLSDSGFYLCAYRDRGQADTQYFGPGTRLTVL.

The table lists this clonotype with many counts. The gene calls are TRBV6-6 and TRBJ2-7; D call uncertain. Trimming removed 4 bases at V and 9 bases at J, with 10 bases between. CDR3 length equals 11 residues. Germline V CDR1 and CDR2: MNHNY, SVGAGI (reference sequence). The DNA for the CDR3 is TGTGCCAGCAGTTCCGGCCAGACGCAGTACTTC. Amino acid sequence: CASSSGQTQYF.

This clonotype was seen only a few times. The chain couples TRBV10-3 to TRBJ2-7; D not certain. V dropped 10 bases and J dropped 3 bases, with 13 bases sitting between them. Germline CDR1 is ENHRY and CDR2 is SYGVKD. The CDR3 extends over 12 amino acids. The CDR3 protein is CATADGFYEQYF. In DNA, the CDR3 is TGTGCCACCGCCGATGGGTTCTACGAGCAGTACTTC.

This clonotype was seen a handful of times. The CDR3 coding sequence is TGCAGTGCAAGTTCTGGTCTAGCCAAAAACATTCAGTACTTC. Its protein is CSASSGLAKNIQYF. The J gene is TRBJ2-4, the V gene TRBV20-1; D is uncertain. Trimming took 6 bases from V and 0 from J, leaving 12 bases between them. The CDR3 sequence is 14 residues long. Germline V lookup: CDR1 DFQATT, CDR2 SNEGSKA (reference sequence).